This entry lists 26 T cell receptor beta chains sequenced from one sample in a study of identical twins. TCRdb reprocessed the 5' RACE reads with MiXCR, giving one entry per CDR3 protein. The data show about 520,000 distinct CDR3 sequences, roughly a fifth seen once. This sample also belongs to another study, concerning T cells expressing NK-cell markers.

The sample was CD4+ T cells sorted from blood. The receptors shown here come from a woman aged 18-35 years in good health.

CDR3 amino acids: CSGGGRLGLGETQYF. CDR3 DNA sequence: TGCAGCGGGGGGGGCCGACTAGGACTAGGTGAGACCCAGTACTTC. The V and J genes are TRBV29-1 and TRBJ2-5, with TRBD2 as a possible D gene (7 bases). From germline, CDR1 is SQVTM and CDR2 ANQGSEA. Trimming shortened V by 7 bases and J by 5 bases, and 23 bases separated the two germline ends. The CDR3 has 15 residues.

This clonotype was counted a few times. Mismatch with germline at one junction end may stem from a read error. CDR3 DNA sequence: TGTGCCAGCAGTAAAGCCGAATGGACAGGGGAAACCTACGAGCAGTACTTC. The encoded protein is CASSKAEWTGETYEQYF. The chain recombines TRBV2 with TRBJ2-7; 9 nucleotides match TRBD1. Germline assignment: CDR1 SNHLY and CDR2 FYNNEI. This CDR3 spans 17 amino acids.

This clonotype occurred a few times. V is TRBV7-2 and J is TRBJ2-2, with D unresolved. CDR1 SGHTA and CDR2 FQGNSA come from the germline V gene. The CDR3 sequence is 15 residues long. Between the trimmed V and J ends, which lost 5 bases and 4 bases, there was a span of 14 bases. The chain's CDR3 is CASSINWAGTGELFF. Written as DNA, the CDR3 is TGTGCCAGCAGCATAAATTGGGCTGGCACCGGGGAGCTGTTTTTT.

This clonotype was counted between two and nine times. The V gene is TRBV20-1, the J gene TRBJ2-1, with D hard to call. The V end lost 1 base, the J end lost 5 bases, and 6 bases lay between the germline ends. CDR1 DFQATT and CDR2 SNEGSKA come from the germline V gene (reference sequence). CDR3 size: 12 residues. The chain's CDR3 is CSARGSHNEQFF. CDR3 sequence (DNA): TGCAGTGCTAGAGGAAGCCACAATGAGCAGTTCTTC.

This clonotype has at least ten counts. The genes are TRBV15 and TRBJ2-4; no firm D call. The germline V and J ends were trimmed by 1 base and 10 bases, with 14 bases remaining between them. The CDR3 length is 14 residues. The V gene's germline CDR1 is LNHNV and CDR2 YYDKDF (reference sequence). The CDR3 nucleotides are TGTGCCACCAGCAGAGCCCTGATGACGAATATTCAGTACTTC. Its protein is CATSRALMTNIQYF.

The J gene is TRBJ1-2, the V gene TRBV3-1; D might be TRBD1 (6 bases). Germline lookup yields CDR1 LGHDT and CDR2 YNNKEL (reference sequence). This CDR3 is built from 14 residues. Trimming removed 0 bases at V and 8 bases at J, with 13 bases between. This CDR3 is CASSQDLGAKGYTF. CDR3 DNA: TGTGCCAGCAGCCAAGACCTGGGGGCGAAAGGCTACACCTTC.

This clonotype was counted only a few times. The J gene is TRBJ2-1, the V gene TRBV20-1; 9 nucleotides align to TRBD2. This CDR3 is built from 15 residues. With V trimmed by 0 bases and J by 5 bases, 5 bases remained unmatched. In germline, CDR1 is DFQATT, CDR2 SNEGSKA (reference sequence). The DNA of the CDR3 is TGCAGTGCTAGAGATAGCGGGAGAGGGGACAATGAGCAGTTCTTC. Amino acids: CSARDSGRGDNEQFF.

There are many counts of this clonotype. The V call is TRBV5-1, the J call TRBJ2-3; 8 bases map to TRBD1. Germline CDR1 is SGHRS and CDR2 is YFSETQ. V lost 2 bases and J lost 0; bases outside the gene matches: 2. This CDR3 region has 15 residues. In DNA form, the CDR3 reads TGCGCCAGCAGCTTTCAGGGGGCGAGCACAGATACGCAGTATTTT. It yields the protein CASSFQGASTDTQYF.

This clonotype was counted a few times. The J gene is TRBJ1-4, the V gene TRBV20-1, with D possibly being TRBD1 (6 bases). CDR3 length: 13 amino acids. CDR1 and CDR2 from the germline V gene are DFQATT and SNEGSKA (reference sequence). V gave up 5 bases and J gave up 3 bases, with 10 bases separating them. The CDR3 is CSAEGGANEKLFF. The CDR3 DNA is TGCAGTGCTGAAGGGGGGGCTAATGAAAAACTGTTTTTT.

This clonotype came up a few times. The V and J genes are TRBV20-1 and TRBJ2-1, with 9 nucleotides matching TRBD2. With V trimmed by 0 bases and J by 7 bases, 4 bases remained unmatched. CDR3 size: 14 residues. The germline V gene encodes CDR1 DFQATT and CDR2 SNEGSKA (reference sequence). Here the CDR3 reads CSAREAGGVNEQFF. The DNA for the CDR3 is TGCAGTGCTAGAGAGGCGGGGGGGGTTAATGAGCAGTTCTTC.

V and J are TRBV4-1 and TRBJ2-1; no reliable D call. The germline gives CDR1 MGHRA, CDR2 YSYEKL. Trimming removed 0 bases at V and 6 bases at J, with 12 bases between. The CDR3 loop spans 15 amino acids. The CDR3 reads CASSQEWGWANEQFF. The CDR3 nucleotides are TGCGCCAGCAGCCAAGAATGGGGTTGGGCCAATGAGCAGTTCTTC.

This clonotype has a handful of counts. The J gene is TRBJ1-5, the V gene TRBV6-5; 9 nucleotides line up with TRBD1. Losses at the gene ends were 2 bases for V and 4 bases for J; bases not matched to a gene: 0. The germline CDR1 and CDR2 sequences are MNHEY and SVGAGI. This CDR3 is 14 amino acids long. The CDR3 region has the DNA TGTGCCAGCAGTTACGGACAGGGGAATCAGCCCCAGCATTTT. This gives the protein CASSYGQGNQPQHF.

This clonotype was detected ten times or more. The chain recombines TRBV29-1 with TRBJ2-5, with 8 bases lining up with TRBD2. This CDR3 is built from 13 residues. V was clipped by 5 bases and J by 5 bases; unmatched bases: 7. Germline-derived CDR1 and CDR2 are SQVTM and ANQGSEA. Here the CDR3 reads CSVQAGVGETQYF. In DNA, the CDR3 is TGCAGCGTTCAAGCGGGAGTAGGGGAGACCCAGTACTTC.

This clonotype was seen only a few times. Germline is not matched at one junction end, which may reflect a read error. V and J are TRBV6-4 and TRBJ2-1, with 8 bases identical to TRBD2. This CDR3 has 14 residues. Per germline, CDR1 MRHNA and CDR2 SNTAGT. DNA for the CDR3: TGTGCCAGCAGGGATCAGCTTTCCGGGGGGGATATTAACTTC. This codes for CASRDQLSGGDINF.

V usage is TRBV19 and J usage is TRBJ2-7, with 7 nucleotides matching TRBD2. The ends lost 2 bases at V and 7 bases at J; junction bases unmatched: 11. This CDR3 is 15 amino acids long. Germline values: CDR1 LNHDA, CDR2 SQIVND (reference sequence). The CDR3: CASSISGAGAREQYF. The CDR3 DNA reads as TGTGCCAGTAGTATATCCGGGGCGGGAGCACGGGAGCAGTACTTC.

CDR3 DNA: TGTGCCAGCAGTTATGGGACTAGCGGGAAACATGAGCAGTTCTTC. It is translated as CASSYGTSGKHEQFF. J is TRBJ2-1 and V is TRBV6-9, with TRBD2 matching 13 bases. Germline assignment: CDR1 MNHGY and CDR2 SVAAGI. V shed 2 bases, J shed 8 bases, and the junction held 3 bases outside the gene matches. The CDR3 consists of 15 residues.

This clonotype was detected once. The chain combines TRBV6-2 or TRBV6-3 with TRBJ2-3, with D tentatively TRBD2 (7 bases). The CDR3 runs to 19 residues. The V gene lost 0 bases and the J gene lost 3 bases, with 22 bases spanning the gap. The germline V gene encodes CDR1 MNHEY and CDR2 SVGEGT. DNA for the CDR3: TGTGCCAGCAGTTACTCGAAGTTCAGCGGAGGGGGGGAGACAGATACGCAGTATTTT. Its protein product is CASSYSKFSGGGETDTQYF.

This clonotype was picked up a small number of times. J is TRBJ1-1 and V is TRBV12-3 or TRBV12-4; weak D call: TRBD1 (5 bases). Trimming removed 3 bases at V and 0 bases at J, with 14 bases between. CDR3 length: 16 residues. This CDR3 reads CASSFRPGTVNTEAFF. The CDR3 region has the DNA TGTGCCAGCAGTTTCCGTCCCGGGACGGTGAACACTGAAGCTTTCTTT.

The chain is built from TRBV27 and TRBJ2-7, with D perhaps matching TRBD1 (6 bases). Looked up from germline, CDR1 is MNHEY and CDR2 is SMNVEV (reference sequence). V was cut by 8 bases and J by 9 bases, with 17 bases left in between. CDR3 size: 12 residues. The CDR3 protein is CASSIQGTRQYF. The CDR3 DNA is TGTGCCAGCTCTATACAGGGTACTAGGCAGTACTTC.

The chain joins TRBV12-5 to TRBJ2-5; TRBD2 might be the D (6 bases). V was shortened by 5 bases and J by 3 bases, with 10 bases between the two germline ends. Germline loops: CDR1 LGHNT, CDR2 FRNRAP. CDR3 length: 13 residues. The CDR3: CASGNGGKETQYF. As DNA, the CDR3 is TGTGCTAGTGGTAATGGCGGGAAAGAGACCCAGTACTTC.

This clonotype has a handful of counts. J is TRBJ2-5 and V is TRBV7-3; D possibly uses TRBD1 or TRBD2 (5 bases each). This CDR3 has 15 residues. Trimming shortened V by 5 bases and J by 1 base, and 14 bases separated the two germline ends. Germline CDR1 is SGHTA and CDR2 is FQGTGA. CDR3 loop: CASSQPGQGQETQYF. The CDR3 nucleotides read TGTGCCAGCAGCCAACCGGGGCAGGGCCAAGAGACCCAGTACTTC.

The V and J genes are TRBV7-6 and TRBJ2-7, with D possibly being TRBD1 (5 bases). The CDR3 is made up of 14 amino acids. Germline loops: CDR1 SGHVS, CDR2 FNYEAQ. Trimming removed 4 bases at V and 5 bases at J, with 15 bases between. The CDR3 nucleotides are TGTGCCAGCAGCTACAGTTCAGCCAGGGACGAGCAGTACTTC. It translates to CASSYSSARDEQYF.

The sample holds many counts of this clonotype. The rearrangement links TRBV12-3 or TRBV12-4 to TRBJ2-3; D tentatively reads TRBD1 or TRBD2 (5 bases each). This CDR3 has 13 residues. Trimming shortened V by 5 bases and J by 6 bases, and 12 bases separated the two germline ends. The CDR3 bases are TGTGCCAGCAGTCATGAGTGGGGGGATACGCAGTATTTT. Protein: CASSHEWGDTQYF.

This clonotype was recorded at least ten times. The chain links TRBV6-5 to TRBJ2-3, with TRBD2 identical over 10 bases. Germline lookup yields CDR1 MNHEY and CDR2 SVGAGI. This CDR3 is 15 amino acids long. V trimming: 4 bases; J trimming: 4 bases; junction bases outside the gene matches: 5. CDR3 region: CASSSASGSADTQYF. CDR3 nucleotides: TGTGCCAGCAGTTCGGCTAGCGGGAGCGCAGATACGCAGTATTTT.

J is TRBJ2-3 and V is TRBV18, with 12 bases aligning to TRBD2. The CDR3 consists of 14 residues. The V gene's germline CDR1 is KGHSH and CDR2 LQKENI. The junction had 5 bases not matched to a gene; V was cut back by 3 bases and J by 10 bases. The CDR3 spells CASSPTSGGAPQYF. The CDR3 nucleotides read TGTGCCAGCTCACCGACTAGCGGGGGTGCCCCGCAGTATTTT.

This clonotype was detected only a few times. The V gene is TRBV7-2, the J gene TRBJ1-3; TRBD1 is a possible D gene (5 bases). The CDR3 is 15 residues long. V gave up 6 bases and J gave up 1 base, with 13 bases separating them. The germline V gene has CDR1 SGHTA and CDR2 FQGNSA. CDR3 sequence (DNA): TGTGCCAGCAGTTTGAGGGACGTATCTGGAAACACCATATATTTT. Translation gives CASSLRDVSGNTIYF.